This T cell receptor beta chain emerged from a study of blood T cell repertoires in COVID-19. About the study: There were acute and convalescent COVID-19 samples, and they came from the United States, Italy and Spain. The analysed material was cDNA or gDNA that came from T cells, B-cell-depleted T cells, or PBMCs.

CDR1 is SGHDT and CDR2 is YYEEEE in the germline V gene. This CDR3 contains 16 residues. After removal of 4 bases from V and 3 bases from J, the junction contained 10 bases not matched to a gene. In the original processing: By means of reference gene primer amplification, nucleated cell counts were estimated. Only in-frame clones appear in the TCRdb table, and some are missing; sequencing was by immunoSEQ multiplex PCR. The D gene and trimming were derived from the DNA, and the V and J assignments and clone size from that table. The sample yields tens of thousands of clones, about nine tenths seen once.

This sequence originates from a woman in her sixties with active COVID-19. V and J are TRBV5-6 and TRBJ1-1; 9 nucleotides align to TRBD1. Sequenced: peripheral blood. The CDR3 loop reads CASSRAGQGTDTEAFF. The CDR3 coding sequence is TGTGCCAGCAGCCGTGCGGGACAGGGAACTGACACTGAAGCTTTCTTT. Using reference TRBV5-6 and TRBJ1-1 for the parts outside the CDR3, the full variable domain is DAGVTQSPTHLIKTRGQQVTLRCSPKSGHDTVSWYQQALGQGPQFIFQYYEEEERQRGNFPDRFSGHQFPNYSSELNVNALLLGDSALYLCASSRAGQGTDTEAFFGQGTRLTVV.